This T cell receptor beta chain was documented in a study of human T cells and chemical hapten exposure. In TCRdb, the RACE reads were re-called with MiXCR into one record per CDR3 protein. The data show about 120,000 distinct CDR3 sequences, 13% seen once. The junction had 8 bases not matched to a gene; V was cut back by 1 base and J by 7 bases. Germline CDR1 and CDR2: SGHTA and FQGNSA. The CDR3 loop spans 17 amino acids. Described time point: pre-sensitization, week 0. The treatment denotes: therapeutic diphenylcyclopropenone sensitization with weekly scalp DPC. The clonotype comes from a woman younger than 30 with alopecia areata. Some clones in this sample may be carry-over from other donors' samples. Source: whole blood, taken in connection with sensitization to the hapten diphenylcyclopropenone (DPC). The chain uses TRBV7-2 and TRBJ1-6; 9 bases align to TRBD1. DNA for the CDR3: TGTGCCAGCAGCTTAGACCCCTGGACAGGGGAGAATTCACCCCTCCACTTT. Protein product: CASSLDPWTGENSPLHF.